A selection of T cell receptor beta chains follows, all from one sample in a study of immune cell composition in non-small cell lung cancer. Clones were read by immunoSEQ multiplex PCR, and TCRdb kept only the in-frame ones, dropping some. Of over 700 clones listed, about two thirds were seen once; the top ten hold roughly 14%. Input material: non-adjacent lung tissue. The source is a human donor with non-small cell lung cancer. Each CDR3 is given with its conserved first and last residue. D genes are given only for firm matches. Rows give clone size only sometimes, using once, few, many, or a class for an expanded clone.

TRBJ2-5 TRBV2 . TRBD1 CASTSGGRIAVETQYF TGTGCCAGCACCTCAGGGGGACGGATAGCAGTGGAGACCCAGTACTTC
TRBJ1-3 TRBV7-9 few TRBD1 CASSPTGSLGNTIYF TGTGCCAGCAGCCCGACAGGGTCTCTAGGAAACACCATATATTTT
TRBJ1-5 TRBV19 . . CASRKDRYSNQPQHF TGTGCCAGTAGAAAGGACAGATATAGCAATCAGCCCCAGCATTTT
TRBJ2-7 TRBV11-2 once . CASSLMGYEQYF TGTGCCAGCAGCTTAATGGGATACGAGCAGTACTTC
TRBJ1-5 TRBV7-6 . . CASSLGTGGNQPQHF TGTGCCAGCAGCTTAGGAACGGGGGGCAATCAGCCCCAGCATTTT
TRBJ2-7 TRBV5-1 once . CASSLSGSFYEQYF TGCGCCAGCAGCTTGAGCGGATCTTTCTACGAGCAGTACTTC
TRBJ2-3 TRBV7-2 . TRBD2 CASSRGLAGAYTDTQYF TGTGCCAGCAGCCGAGGACTAGCGGGAGCGTACACAGATACGCAGTATTTT
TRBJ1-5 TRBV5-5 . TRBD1 CASSLYPGGGNQPQHF TGTGCCAGCAGCTTGTATCCAGGGGGCGGCAATCAGCCCCAGCATTTT
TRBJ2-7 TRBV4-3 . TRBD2 CASSLGLAGESEQYF TGCGCCAGCAGCCTAGGACTAGCGGGAGAGAGCGAGCAGTACTTC
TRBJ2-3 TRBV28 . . CASTPPGLGGDTQYF TGTGCCAGCACCCCTCCCGGGCTAGGGGGAGATACGCAGTATTTT
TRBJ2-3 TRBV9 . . CASSANPRGEFTDTQYF TGTGCCAGCAGCGCCAACCCTAGGGGGGAGTTCACAGATACGCAGTATTTT
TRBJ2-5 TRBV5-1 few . CASSGAASAETQYF TGCGCCAGCAGCGGCGCGGCTAGCGCTGAGACCCAGTACTTC
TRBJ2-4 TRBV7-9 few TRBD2 CASSSGTSGSDRYIQYF TGTGCCAGCAGCTCAGGGACTAGCGGGAGTGATAGGTACATTCAGTACTTC
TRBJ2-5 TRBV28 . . CASSLRTRGETQYF TGTGCCAGCAGCCTCCGGACGAGGGGGGAGACCCAGTACTTC
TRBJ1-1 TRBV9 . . CASSVGWNTEAFF TGTGCCAGCAGCGTAGGGTGGAACACTGAAGCTTTCTTT
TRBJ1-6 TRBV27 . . CASSYYLDSPLHF TGTGCCAGCAGTTACTACCTGGATTCACCCCTCCACTTT
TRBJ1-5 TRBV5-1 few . CASSLEGADNQPQHF TGCGCCAGCAGCTTGGAAGGGGCGGACAATCAGCCCCAGCATTTT
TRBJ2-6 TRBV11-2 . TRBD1 CASSLDRGRSGANVLTF TGTGCCAGCAGCTTGGACAGGGGGCGGTCTGGGGCCAACGTCCTGACTTTC
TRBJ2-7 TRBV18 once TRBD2 CASSPGTSGGEQYF TGTGCCAGCTCACCCGGGACTAGCGGTGGCGAGCAGTACTTC
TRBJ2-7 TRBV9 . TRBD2 CASSFSGREKDEQYF TGTGCCAGCAGCTTCTCCGGGCGGGAGAAGGACGAGCAGTACTTC
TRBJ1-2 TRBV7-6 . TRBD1 CASSLDRGYGYTF TGTGCCAGCAGCTTAGACAGGGGCTATGGCTACACCTTC
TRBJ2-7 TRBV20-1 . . CSARRLYEQYF TGCAGTGCTCGTAGACTCTACGAGCAGTACTTC
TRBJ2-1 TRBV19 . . CASSPRDRPYNEQFF TGTGCCAGTAGTCCCCGGGACCGCCCTTACAATGAGCAGTTCTTC
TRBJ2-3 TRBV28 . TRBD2 CASSLGSGSGSSTDTQYF TGTGCCAGCAGTTTGGGTAGCGGGAGCGGCTCCAGCACAGATACGCAGTATTTT
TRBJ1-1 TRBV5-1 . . CASSLGSGTTEAFF TGCGCCAGCAGCTTGGGTTCAGGGACTACTGAAGCTTTCTTT
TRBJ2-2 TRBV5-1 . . CASSEVGGRTGELFF TGCGCCAGCAGTGAAGTAGGGGGACGGACCGGGGAGCTGTTTTTT
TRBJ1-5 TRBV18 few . CASSSTDNQPQHF TGTGCCAGCTCATCGACAGATAATCAGCCCCAGCATTTT
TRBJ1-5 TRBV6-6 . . CATRYSNQPQHF TGTGCCACCAGATATAGCAATCAGCCCCAGCATTTT
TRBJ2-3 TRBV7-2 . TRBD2 CASSRSGRGGGTDTQYF TGTGCCAGCAGCAGAAGCGGGAGAGGGGGGGGCACAGATACGCAGTATTTT
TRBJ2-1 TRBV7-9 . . CASSFPGSANEQFF TGTGCCAGCAGCTTCCCGGGTAGCGCGAATGAGCAGTTCTTC
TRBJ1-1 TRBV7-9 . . CASSLQGMGTEAFF TGTGCCAGCAGCTTACAGGGAATGGGCACTGAAGCTTTCTTT
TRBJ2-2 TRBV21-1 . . CASSSKNTGLTGELFF TGTGCCAGCAGCAGCAAGAACACAGGCTTGACCGGGGAGCTGTTTTTT